The 7 T cell receptor beta chains presented below share a single source sample, sequenced in a study of T-cell memory formation after mild COVID-19. From the 5' RACE reads, TCRdb called clonotypes with MiXCR, one entry per CDR3 protein. The sample has about 210,000 distinct CDR3 sequences, roughly 27% seen once. Input material: PBMCs or a T cell subset sorted from them (not recorded which). The receptors originated from an adult woman who had mild COVID-19 (a few samples of this study predate the infection). Cell type and time point are not known.

The chain recombines TRBV12-3 or TRBV12-4 with TRBJ2-2, with D perhaps matching TRBD1 (5 bases). There are 17 residues in the CDR3. V lost 0 bases, J lost 1 base, and 12 bases lay in between. The DNA for the CDR3 is TGTGCCAGCAGTTTAGCCCAGGGAAGGGTGAACACCGGGGAGCTGTTTTTT. Its protein product is CASSLAQGRVNTGELFF.

This sequence joins TRBV5-1 and TRBJ2-1; the D is unclear. V was trimmed by 0 bases and J by 11 bases, leaving 9 bases between them. There are 12 residues in the CDR3. Germline values: CDR1 SGHRS, CDR2 YFSETQ. This CDR3 is CASSLDGEKQFF. CDR3 coding DNA: TGCGCCAGCAGCTTGGATGGAGAAAAGCAGTTCTTC. The full variable domain, in which reference TRBV5-1 and TRBJ2-1 provide the parts outside the CDR3, is KAGVTQTPRYLIKTRGQQVTLSCSPISGHRSVSWYQQTPGQGLQFLFEYFSETQRNKGNFPGRFSGRQFSNSRSEMNVSTLELGDSALYLCASSLDGEKQFFGPGTRLTVL.

This rearrangement joins TRBV6-4 to TRBJ1-2; 7 bases agree with TRBD1. The CDR3 extends over 14 amino acids. The trim removed 0 bases at V and 8 bases at J, leaving 6 bases unmatched. The germline V gene has CDR1 MRHNA and CDR2 SNTAGT. Written as DNA, the CDR3 is TGTGCCAGCAGTGACTCCGAGGGGGCGGAGGGCTACACCTTC. Translation gives CASSDSEGAEGYTF.

V and J are TRBV7-8 and TRBJ1-1, with D uncertain. CDR1 is SGHVS and CDR2 is FQNEAQ in the germline V gene. V lost 4 bases to trimming and J lost 2 bases, with 14 bases between them. The CDR3 is 15 amino acids. CDR3 bases: TGTGCCAGCAGCTCATCTCTCTACAGCAACACTGAAGCTTTCTTT. Its translation: CASSSSLYSNTEAFF.

V and J are TRBV7-2 and TRBJ2-1; 8 bases match TRBD2. Germline V gene data show CDR1 as SGHTA and CDR2 as FQGNSA. The CDR3 has 15 residues. V was pared by 5 bases and J by 4 bases, with 7 bases of the junction left unmatched. DNA of the CDR3: TGTGCCAGCAGCCTGGGACTAGAGGGATACAATGAGCAGTTCTTC. As protein: CASSLGLEGYNEQFF.

The chain links TRBV3-1 to TRBJ2-7; D ambiguous. The CDR3 is made up of 11 amino acids. Trimming stripped 4 bases from V and 5 bases from J, with 6 bases between. Germline-derived CDR1 and CDR2 are LGHDT and YNNKEL (reference sequence). The CDR3 sequence is CASSLSNEQYF. In nucleotides, the CDR3 is TGTGCCAGCAGCCTTTCTAACGAGCAGTACTTC.

This clonotype came up a few times. The V gene is TRBV2, the J gene TRBJ1-2; 12 bases are shared with TRBD1. Germline V gives CDR1 SNHLY, CDR2 FYNNEI. V was pared by 6 bases and J by 8 bases, with 7 bases of the junction left unmatched. CDR3 length equals 14 residues. The CDR3 spells CASSRDRGPDGYTF. DNA for the CDR3: TGTGCCAGCAGCCGGGACAGGGGGCCAGACGGCTACACCTTC.